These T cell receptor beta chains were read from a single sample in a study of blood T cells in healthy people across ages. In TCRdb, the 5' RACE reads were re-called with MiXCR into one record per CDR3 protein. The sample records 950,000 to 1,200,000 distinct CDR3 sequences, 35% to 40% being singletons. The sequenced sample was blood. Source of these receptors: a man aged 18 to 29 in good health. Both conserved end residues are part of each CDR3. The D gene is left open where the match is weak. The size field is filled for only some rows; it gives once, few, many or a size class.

DNA: TGTGCCAGCGGGGAAAACAGGGCTGATGGCTACACCTTC
CDR3: CASGENRADGYTF
size: -
V: TRBV9
J: TRBJ1-2
D: -

DNA: TGCGCCAGCAGATTCCCCGGGACTGGATCCTACGAGCAGTACTTC
CDR3: CASRFPGTGSYEQYF
size: many
V: TRBV5-1
J: TRBJ2-7
D: -

DNA: TGCGCCAGCAGCCAAGTAGCGTCTGTTAACACAGATACGCAGTATTTT
CDR3: CASSQVASVNTDTQYF
size: -
V: TRBV4-3
J: TRBJ2-3
D: -

DNA: TGTGCCAGCAGCTTAGATGCCGGGGGTGCAGATACGCAGTATTTT
CDR3: CASSLDAGGADTQYF
size: many
V: TRBV7-2
J: TRBJ2-3
D: -

DNA: TGCGCCAGCACGGTTCAGACAGGGACTAATTCACCCCTCCACTTT
CDR3: CASTVQTGTNSPLHF
size: -
V: TRBV5-1
J: TRBJ1-6
D: TRBD1

DNA: TGTGCCAGCAGCCTGGAAGGGGGCGGTCAGCCCCAGCATTTT
CDR3: CASSLEGGGQPQHF
size: -
V: TRBV9
J: TRBJ1-5
D: TRBD1

DNA: TGTGCCAGACCGGAGGAGGCGACGTGGGAAGCTTTCTTT
CDR3: CARPEEATWEAFF
size: -
V: TRBV6-5
J: TRBJ1-1
D: -

DNA: TGTGCCAGCAGCCCAACCGGGACAGACAACTATGGCTACACCTTC
CDR3: CASSPTGTDNYGYTF
size: -
V: TRBV7-2
J: TRBJ1-2
D: TRBD1

DNA: TGCAGCGCCGAACCACGAGACAGGGGAGCGGCAGATACGCGGTATTTT
CDR3: CSAEPRDRGAADTRYF
size: -
V: TRBV29-1
J: TRBJ2-3
D: TRBD1

DNA: TGCGCCAGCAGACGTCTTACAGGGGACCCCTACGAGCAGTACTTC
CDR3: CASRRLTGDPYEQYF
size: once
V: TRBV5-1
J: TRBJ2-7
D: TRBD1

DNA: TGTGCCAGCAGCTTAGTTGCAGCCGAGCAGTTCTTC
CDR3: CASSLVAAEQFF
size: few
V: TRBV7-9
J: TRBJ2-1
D: -

DNA: TGTGCCAGCAGCCCTAAGACAGGGATTCAGCCCCAGCATTTT
CDR3: CASSPKTGIQPQHF
size: -
V: TRBV12-3/TRBV12-4
J: TRBJ1-5
D: TRBD1

DNA: TGTGCCAGCAGTTCATCCGTCAGCGCCGATGGCTACACCTTC
CDR3: CASSSSVSADGYTF
size: -
V: TRBV27
J: TRBJ1-2
D: -

DNA: TGTGCCAGCAGCCAGCCGGGACAGGGCCCCACTAACTATGGCTACACCTTC
CDR3: CASSQPGQGPTNYGYTF
size: -
V: TRBV4-2
J: TRBJ1-2
D: TRBD1

DNA: TGCAGTGCTCCGGGACTAGCGGGGGAGAGCTCCTACAATGAGCAGTTCTTC
CDR3: CSAPGLAGESSYNEQFF
size: few
V: TRBV20-1
J: TRBJ2-1
D: TRBD2

DNA: TGTGCCAGCAGTTTAGGGACAGGGGACGGAGCAACAGATGCGCAGTATTTT
CDR3: CASSLGTGDGATDAQYF
size: -
V: TRBV12-3/TRBV12-4
J: TRBJ2-3
D: TRBD1

DNA: TGTGCCAGCGCGGGGGGATACAATGAGCAGTTCTTC
CDR3: CASAGGYNEQFF
size: few
V: TRBV6-6
J: TRBJ2-1
D: TRBD2

DNA: TGTGCCAGCAGCTTAAGGACGGGAATCTCTGGGGCCAACGTCCTGACTTTC
CDR3: CASSLRTGISGANVLTF
size: few
V: TRBV5-5
J: TRBJ2-6
D: -

DNA: TGTGCCAGCAGCCCTGACCGACTAGCGGGGGTTGGGCAAGAGACCCAGTACTTC
CDR3: CASSPDRLAGVGQETQYF
size: -
V: TRBV12-3/TRBV12-4
J: TRBJ2-5
D: TRBD2

DNA: TGCGCCAGCAGCCAAGATCTGGGGCACTACGAGCAGTACTTC
CDR3: CASSQDLGHYEQYF
size: -
V: TRBV4-3
J: TRBJ2-7
D: -

DNA: TGTGCCAGCAGCCCCCTCTTAGCGGGGGACTCCTGCAATGAGCAGTTCTTC
CDR3: CASSPLLAGDSCNEQFF
size: -
V: TRBV3-1
J: TRBJ2-1
D: TRBD2

DNA: TGTGCCAGCTCACCAGCTTTCTCCTACGAGCAGTACTTC
CDR3: CASSPAFSYEQYF
size: -
V: TRBV18
J: TRBJ2-7
D: -

DNA: TGCAGTGCCCGGGACAGGGGGAGGATGAACACTGAAGCTTTCTTT
CDR3: CSARDRGRMNTEAFF
size: -
V: TRBV20-1
J: TRBJ1-1
D: TRBD1

DNA: TGTGCCAGCAGCTCACGGGACAGGGCTGCCACAGATACGCAGTATTTT
CDR3: CASSSRDRAATDTQYF
size: -
V: TRBV11-1
J: TRBJ2-3
D: TRBD1

DNA: TGCAGCGTGCGGGCCATAAACACTGAAGCTTTCTTT
CDR3: CSVRAINTEAFF
size: once
V: TRBV29-1
J: TRBJ1-1
D: -

DNA: TGCGCCAGCAGCATGACAGGGCAGGAAAAACTGTTTTTT
CDR3: CASSMTGQEKLFF
size: -
V: TRBV5-1
J: TRBJ1-4
D: TRBD1

DNA: TGTGCCAGCAGTTACTCCGAAGCGTCGTCCTACGAGCAGTACTTC
CDR3: CASSYSEASSYEQYF
size: -
V: TRBV6-5
J: TRBJ2-7
D: -

DNA: TGTGCCAGCTCACCAGGTGCGACGGACCCAGATGGCTACACCTTC
CDR3: CASSPGATDPDGYTF
size: few
V: TRBV18
J: TRBJ1-2
D: -

DNA: TGTGCCAGCAGCGGACAGGGTGACAATGAGCAGTACTTC
CDR3: CASSGQGDNEQYF
size: -
V: TRBV9
J: TRBJ2-5
D: TRBD1

DNA: TGCGCCAGCAGCTTGGCGACAGGGGCGAGTAATGAGCAGTTCTTC
CDR3: CASSLATGASNEQFF
size: -
V: TRBV5-1
J: TRBJ2-1
D: TRBD1

DNA: TGTGCCAGCAGTAAGGACTTGTATACGCAGTATTTT
CDR3: CASSKDLYTQYF
size: -
V: TRBV6-2/TRBV6-3
J: TRBJ2-3
D: -

DNA: TGTGCCAGCAGCTTAGGCCAGGGGGCGAACACTGAAGCTTTCTTT
CDR3: CASSLGQGANTEAFF
size: many
V: TRBV7-2
J: TRBJ1-1
D: TRBD1

DNA: TGCAGTGCTAGCAGCGGGGGGGCAGGGGATACGCAGTATTTT
CDR3: CSASSGGAGDTQYF
size: few
V: TRBV20-1
J: TRBJ2-3
D: TRBD2

DNA: TGTGCCAGCAGTCTCGACTGGGGGAGCACTGAAGCTTTCTTT
CDR3: CASSLDWGSTEAFF
size: -
V: TRBV6-2/TRBV6-3
J: TRBJ1-1
D: -

DNA: TGTGCCAGCAGCCTCCGTGGACAGGCCAATTACTATGGCTACACCTTC
CDR3: CASSLRGQANYYGYTF
size: few
V: TRBV7-9
J: TRBJ1-2
D: TRBD1

DNA: TGTGCCAGCAGTTACGAAATCCAAGAGACCCAGTACTTC
CDR3: CASSYEIQETQYF
size: -
V: TRBV6-2/TRBV6-3
J: TRBJ2-5
D: -

DNA: TGTGCCAGCAGCACCGAGACAGAGGGAGAGACCCAGTACTTC
CDR3: CASSTETEGETQYF
size: -
V: TRBV11-3
J: TRBJ2-5
D: -

DNA: TGTGCCAGCAGTGATCAGGGTAGAGAAAAACTGTTTTTT
CDR3: CASSDQGREKLFF
size: -
V: TRBV2
J: TRBJ1-4
D: -

DNA: TGCGCCAGCAGCTGGGGCCCGGGGGAGAATGGCTACACCTTC
CDR3: CASSWGPGENGYTF
size: -
V: TRBV4-3
J: TRBJ1-2
D: -

DNA: TGCGGCACAGGGGCCAGTTATGGCTACACCTTC
CDR3: CGTGASYGYTF
size: -
V: TRBV20-1
J: TRBJ1-2
D: TRBD1

DNA: TGCAGTTCAGCCTTCGACAGGACGACAGATACGCAGTATTTT
CDR3: CSSAFDRTTDTQYF
size: few
V: TRBV20-1
J: TRBJ2-3
D: -

DNA: TGTGCCAGCAAACTGACACCTAACGATGGCTACACCTTC
CDR3: CASKLTPNDGYTF
size: once
V: TRBV6-5
J: TRBJ1-2
D: -

DNA: TGTGCCAGCAGCCCCCCGGGACAGGGGGGGACCACAGATACGCAGTATTTT
CDR3: CASSPPGQGGTTDTQYF
size: -
V: TRBV7-9
J: TRBJ2-3
D: TRBD1

DNA: TGTGCCAGCAGTTACGGTGGACCGCTCAAAGACGGGGCTTTCTTT
CDR3: CASSYGGPLKDGAFF
size: -
V: TRBV6-5
J: TRBJ1-1
D: -

DNA: TGCAGTGCTAGAGATTTGACAGCGGAGACCCAGTACTTC
CDR3: CSARDLTAETQYF
size: few
V: TRBV20-1
J: TRBJ2-5
D: -